These 2 T cell receptor beta chains originate from one sample sequenced in a study of CD8 T cells in ankylosing spondylitis. MiXCR was run by TCRdb on the 5' RACE reads, yielding one entry per CDR3 protein. Found here are just over 300,000 distinct CDR3 sequences, around 21% of them singletons; the top ten hold about 3.5%. Sequenced input: blood, either unsorted or a sorted T cell fraction (not recorded which). The receptor source for this set is a female donor with ankylosing spondylitis or in good health (not recorded which).

The rearrangement links TRBV6-2 or TRBV6-3 to TRBJ2-2, with TRBD1 identical over 7 bases. The J segment lost 1 base and the V segment lost 8 bases, leaving 7 bases of the junction unmatched. This CDR3 is 15 amino acids long. Germline CDR1 is MNHEY and CDR2 is SVGEGT. This CDR3 is CASFSGTENTGELFF. DNA of the CDR3: TGTGCCAGCTTTTCCGGGACAGAGAACACCGGGGAGCTGTTTTTT.

This clonotype was observed a few times. The chain recombines TRBV11-2 with TRBJ2-4; 16 nucleotides match TRBD2. The CDR3 extends over 18 amino acids. Losses at the gene ends were 1 base for V and 3 bases for J; bases not matched to a gene: 3. Germline V gene lookup returns CDR1 SGHAT and CDR2 FQNNGV. In nucleotides, the CDR3 is TGTGCCAGCAGCTTAGGGGGACTAGCGGGAGGGGGCAAAAACATTCAGTACTTC. Protein: CASSLGGLAGGGKNIQYF.